This T cell receptor beta chain derives from a study of blood T cell repertoires in COVID-19. Study in general: COVID-19 samples from acute and convalescent phases originated in the United States, Italy and Spain.

Trimming left V 4 bases short and J 4 bases short, with 11 bases between. CDR3 length equals 13 residues. Looked up from germline, CDR1 is SQVTM and CDR2 is ANQGSEA. Assay: immunoSEQ multiplex PCR; the TCRdb copy retains only in-frame clones and omits some. This table holds around 140,000 clones, approximately 87% found once. This clone has just a few counts. The receptor comes from a man aged 70-80 years with active COVID-19. The chain uses TRBV29-1 and TRBJ1-5; D perhaps matches TRBD1 (5 bases). Material for sequencing was peripheral blood. In nucleotides, the CDR3 is TGCAGCGTTGTTGTGACAGCTAATCAGCCCCAGCATTTT. Translating gives CSVVVTANQPQHF.